The rows below give T cell receptor beta chains drawn from one sample of a study of T cell repertoires in cytomegalovirus infection. Each CDR3 protein is one row after TCRdb ran MiXCR on the reads. The sample lists 100,000 to 150,000 distinct CDR3 sequences, over 30% occurring once. For these receptors, no antigen is known. Sequences were derived from CD8+ T cells from cultured PBMCs, sampled from culture after CMV antigen stimulation. The source is a human donor in good health (CMV status not recorded). Some clones in this sample may be carry-over from other donors' samples. The CDR3 runs from the conserved cysteine through the conserved F or W. The order of the fields is V gene, J gene, clone size, D gene, CDR3 DNA, CDR3 protein. A D gene is named only where the DNA matches it firmly. For some rows the clone size is stated as once, few or many, or as a class when expanded; others skip it.

TRBV19	TRBJ1-5	.	.	TGTGCCAGTAGTATTTGGGGGACGAATGGCAATCAGCCCCAGCATTTT	CASSIWGTNGNQPQHF
TRBV29-1	TRBJ1-2	.	TRBD1	TGCAGCGTTGAAGCCCAGGGGGTGGACTATGGCTACACCTTC	CSVEAQGVDYGYTF
TRBV14	TRBJ1-1	.	TRBD1	TGTGCCAGCAGCCAAATACAGGGGGCCCTGAACACTGAAGCTTTCTTT	CASSQIQGALNTEAFF
TRBV7-8	TRBJ1-5	.	TRBD1	TGTGCCAGCAGCTCAGACGGACAGGGGTCGGGCAATCAGCCCCAGCATTTT	CASSSDGQGSGNQPQHF
TRBV7-6	TRBJ1-5	few	.	TGTGCCAGCAGCCGGACTAGTGGCCGCGGGGGGACGTTTCAGCCCCAGCATTTT	CASSRTSGRGGTFQPQHF
TRBV7-6	TRBJ2-1	many	TRBD2	TGTGCCAGCAGCCCCGGGTCGGGGGGGGGTGAGGCTGAGCAGTTCTTC	CASSPGSGGGEAEQFF
TRBV7-2	TRBJ2-1	.	.	TGTGCCAGCAGCTTATCGGGGCCTAGCTCCTACAATGAGCGGTTCTTC	CASSLSGPSSYNERFF
TRBV3-1	TRBJ2-1	.	TRBD1	TGTGCCAGCAGCCAAGAGGCCCTATTGCGAGGGGGCCAATACAATGAGCAGTTCTTC	CASSQEALLRGGQYNEQFF
TRBV5-4	TRBJ2-1	many	TRBD2	TGTGCCAGCAGCCCGTCCAGAGGGCGGGGGGAATACAATGAGCAGTTCTTC	CASSPSRGRGEYNEQFF
TRBV7-2	TRBJ1-4	many	TRBD1	TGTGCCAGCAGCCTGTTGAGGGGGCGTCATGAAAAACTGTTTTTT	CASSLLRGRHEKLFF
TRBV11-2	TRBJ2-1	.	.	TGTGCCAGCTCCGGACAGGTAGGGGGGGATGAGCAGTTCTTC	CASSGQVGGDEQFF
TRBV5-5	TRBJ2-6	once	.	TGTGCCAGCAGCTTGACAGGGTACTCTGGGGCCAACGTCCTGACTTTC	CASSLTGYSGANVLTF
TRBV6-6	TRBJ2-7	.	.	TGTGCCAGCAGCCAGGGCCGGGACGGAGCCTACGAGCAGTACTTC	CASSQGRDGAYEQYF
TRBV7-6	TRBJ1-5	.	.	TGTGCCAGCAGCTTCGCAGGGGAGGCTCAGCCCCAGCATTTT	CASSFAGEAQPQHF
TRBV7-9	TRBJ2-1	.	.	TGTGCCAGCAGCTTAGGAGGTGTGGTCAGCTCCTACAATGAGCAGTTCTTC	CASSLGGVVSSYNEQFF
TRBV4-1	TRBJ1-2	few	.	TGCGCCAGCAGCCAGGGGACATCTAACTATGGCTACACCTTC	CASSQGTSNYGYTF
TRBV7-9	TRBJ1-1	.	.	TGTGCCAGCAGCTCCGCCTTAACCGGTTGGGCTGAAGCTTTCTTT	CASSSALTGWAEAFF
TRBV19	TRBJ2-7	.	.	TGTGCCAGTAGTATAGGCAACTCCTACGAGCAGTACTTC	CASSIGNSYEQYF
TRBV7-6	TRBJ1-2	.	.	TGTGCCAGCAGCTTAAAGCAGTTAAACTATGGCTACACCTTC	CASSLKQLNYGYTF